These 11 T cell receptor beta chains originate from one sample sequenced in a study of blood T cell repertoires in COVID-19. Measured with immunoSEQ multiplex PCR; TCRdb has only the in-frame clones, and not every one. The sample records 150,000 to 200,000 clones, roughly 89% being singletons. Input material: peripheral blood. These receptors were obtained from a woman in her 70s with COVID-19, enrolled during active disease.

This clone has more than one count but fewer than ten. The V gene is TRBV10-2, the J gene TRBJ2-7, with 7 nucleotides matching TRBD1. Germline CDR1 reads WSHSY; CDR2 reads SAAADI. The CDR3 consists of 16 residues. V trimming: 8 bases; J trimming: 2 bases; junction bases outside the gene matches: 15. The CDR3 sequence is CASGPGQLIRAYEQYF. CDR3 coding DNA: TGCGCCAGCGGGCCGGGACAGCTAATTAGAGCCTACGAGCAGTACTTC.

V is TRBV28 and J is TRBJ2-7; unclear D gene. Trimming took 3 bases from V and 4 from J, leaving 10 bases between them. Germline CDR1 MDHEN, CDR2 SYDVKM. The CDR3 length is 13 residues. The CDR3 DNA follows: TGTGCCAGCAGTTTGGTCAGACTTTACGAGCAGTACTTC. This encodes CASSLVRLYEQYF. The full variable domain, in which reference TRBV28 and TRBJ2-7 provide the parts outside the CDR3, is DVKVTQSSRYLVKRTGEKVFLECVQDMDHENMFWYRQDPGLGLRLIYFSYDVKMKEKGDIPEGYSVSREKKERFSLILESASTNQTSMYLCASSLVRLYEQYFGPGTRLTVT.

The gene calls are TRBV28 and TRBJ2-1; tentatively, D is TRBD2 (7 bases). Trimming removed 6 bases at V and 4 bases at J, with 13 bases between. CDR1 and CDR2 from the germline V gene are MDHEN and SYDVKM. The CDR3 runs to 14 residues. CDR3 nucleotides: TGTGCCAGCAGGGTAGGGGGGGGATACAATGAGCAGTTCTTC. Its protein product is CASRVGGGYNEQFF.

The chain recombines TRBV4-1 with TRBJ2-3; TRBD1 agrees at 8 bases. The junction had 1 base not matched to a gene; V was cut back by 0 bases and J by 11 bases. This CDR3 comprises 12 residues. Germline assignment: CDR1 MGHRA and CDR2 YSYEKL. The CDR3 region has the DNA TGCGCCAGCAGCCAAGAAGGGACAGGGCAGTATTTT. Its protein product is CASSQEGTGQYF.

The genes are TRBV7-8 and TRBJ1-2, with D possibly matching TRBD1 (6 bases). The CDR3 spans 19 residues. Germline values: CDR1 SGHVS, CDR2 FQNEAQ. V lost 5 bases to trimming and J lost 5 bases, with 30 bases between them. The chain's CDR3 is CASSPIGTTRRQEFYGYTF. The CDR3 nucleotides are TGTGCCAGCAGCCCCATTGGTACCACCCGGCGACAGGAATTTTATGGCTACACCTTC.

For the CDR3, the DNA is TGTGCCAGCAGCTTAGAAACGCGGGGGGGCTACAATGAGCAGTTCTTC. This encodes CASSLETRGGYNEQFF. This chain joins TRBV7-2 and TRBJ2-1; TRBD2 agrees at 9 bases. V was pared by 1 base and J by 3 bases, with 4 bases of the junction left unmatched. The germline CDR1 and CDR2 sequences are SGHTA and FQGNSA. The CDR3 is 16 amino acids.

This chain uses TRBV5-1 with TRBJ1-1; D is ambiguous. The CDR3 runs to 20 residues. Trimming took 2 bases from V and 1 from J, leaving 27 bases between them. Germline CDR1 and CDR2: SGHRS and YFSETQ. CDR3 loop: CASSFGSVTFLHGKNTEAFF. The CDR3 nucleotides read TGCGCCAGCAGCTTTGGGAGTGTGACATTTTTACACGGGAAGAACACTGAAGCTTTCTTT.

This clone occurred a few times. The V call is TRBV11-1, the J call TRBJ1-5; D remains ambiguous. The CDR3 runs to 15 residues. The germline CDR1 and CDR2 sequences are SGHAT and FQDESV (reference sequence). V shed 5 bases and J shed 3 bases, with 14 bases lying between them. The CDR3 spells CASSRTGEANQPQHF. In DNA form, the CDR3 reads TGTGCCAGCAGCCGAACCGGGGAAGCCAATCAGCCCCAGCATTTT. Full variable domain (remainder filled in from reference TRBV11-1 and TRBJ1-5): EAEVAQSPRYKITEKSQAVAFWCDPISGHATLYWYRQILGQGPELLVQFQDESVVDDSQLPKDRFSAERLKGVDSTLKIQPAELGDSAMYLCASSRTGEANQPQHFGDGTRLSIL.

The chain has TRBV7-2 and TRBJ2-5, with 8 bases fitting TRBD2. The CDR3 consists of 14 residues. The ends lost 1 base at V and 5 bases at J; junction bases unmatched: 3. Germline lookup yields CDR1 SGHTA and CDR2 FQGNSA. DNA of the CDR3: TGTGCCAGCAGCTTAGAGCGGGGGTCGGAGACCCAGTACTTC. This encodes CASSLERGSETQYF.

The rearrangement uses TRBV19 and TRBJ2-3; TRBD2 matches at 10 bases. This CDR3 has 14 residues. The germline V gene has CDR1 LNHDA and CDR2 SQIVND (reference sequence). V lost 6 bases to trimming and J lost 6 bases; unmatched junction nucleotides: 6. The chain's CDR3 is CASRPSGGADTQYF. DNA of the CDR3: TGTGCCAGTAGGCCTAGCGGGGGAGCGGATACGCAGTATTTT.

This chain joins TRBV9 and TRBJ2-3; TRBD1 matches at 7 bases. V shed 4 bases and J 2 bases; nucleotides not matched to a gene: 10. The CDR3 length is 16 residues. Germline values: CDR1 SGDLS, CDR2 YYNGEE. CDR3: CASSPTGQDLTDTQYF. The CDR3 nucleotides are TGTGCCAGCAGCCCGACCGGACAGGATCTCACAGATACGCAGTATTTT.